Below, one TCR beta chain is given with its context. Antigen: not known. The record originates from a study of immune evolution from preneoplasia to lung adenocarcinoma. Notes on the study in general: From normal lung to invasive adenocarcinoma, top clone frequencies appeared to decrease. Normal lung had highest clonality; later lesions appeared denser, more diverse.

CDR3 length: 13 residues. Germline values: CDR1 SEHNR, CDR2 FQNEAQ (reference sequence). V lost 6 bases and J 2 bases, leaving 10 bases between the germline ends. Sequenced by immunoSEQ multiplex PCR; TCRdb stores in-frame clones only, minus some. The sample comprises some 14,000 clones, about 80% of which are singletons, and just under 5% rests with the top ten. The sequenced material came from FFPE minimally invasive lung adenocarcinoma tissue. This chain joins TRBV7-9 and TRBJ2-5; TRBD2 is a possible D gene (6 bases). The sequence was obtained from a person aged 65 to 85 with lung adenocarcinoma. This CDR3 is CASRGGIQETQYF. CDR3 DNA sequence: TGTGCCAGCAGAGGAGGGATACAAGAGACCCAGTACTTC. Using reference TRBV7-9 and TRBJ2-5 for the parts outside the CDR3, the full variable domain is DTGVSQNPRHKITKRGQNVTFRCDPISEHNRLYWYRQTLGQGPEFLTYFQNEAQLEKSRLLSDRFSAERPKGSFSTLEIQRTEQGDSAMYLCASRGGIQETQYFGPGTRLLVL.